A selection of T cell receptor beta chains follows, all from one sample in a study of cytomegalovirus exposure and HLA in healthy donors. Libraries were prepared by immunoSEQ multiplex PCR; TCRdb keeps only in-frame clonotypes and omits some of them. This sample has under 200,000 clones, with about 85% found just once. The sequencing input was PBMCs. All receptors derive from a man in his fifties or sixties in good health and CMV-seropositive. CDR3s include the opening cysteine and the closing phenylalanine or tryptophan. Each record gives: D gene, J gene, clone size, V gene, CDR3 protein, CDR3 DNA. A D gene is named only where the DNA matches it firmly. Clone size, where shown, is once, few, many, or a class for clones that have expanded.

>.|TRBJ1-2|.|TRBV30
CAWSPTDDGYTF
TGTGCCTGGAGCCCGACTGATGATGGCTACACCTTC
>TRBD2|TRBJ2-5|.|TRBV5-4
CASSSLAGGPETQYF
TGTGCCAGCAGTAGCCTAGCGGGGGGGCCGGAGACCCAGTACTTC
>.|TRBJ2-6|.|TRBV18
CASSPRGTYSGANVLTF
TGTGCCAGCTCACCAAGGGGAACTTACTCTGGGGCCAACGTCCTGACTTTC
>TRBD1|TRBJ1-2|.|TRBV7-2
CASSLGQGGYGYTF
TGTGCCAGCAGCTTGGGACAGGGAGGATATGGCTACACCTTC
>TRBD1|TRBJ1-2|.|TRBV5-6
CASTLGTGIYGYTF
TGTGCCAGCACCTTAGGGACAGGGATCTATGGCTACACCTTC
>.|TRBJ2-3|.|TRBV18
CASSPQRVTDTQYF
TGTGCCAGCTCACCACAGCGGGTCACAGATACGCAGTATTTT
>.|TRBJ2-3|.|TRBV11-2
CASSLLPRSTDTQYF
TGTGCCAGCAGCTTATTACCCAGAAGCACAGATACGCAGTATTTT
>.|TRBJ1-5|.|TRBV2
CASRGVSNNQPQHF
TGTGCCAGCAGAGGGGTATCAAACAATCAGCCCCAGCATTTT
>TRBD1|TRBJ2-7|few|TRBV9
CASSAGTVPYEQYF
TGTGCCAGCAGCGCCGGGACAGTTCCCTACGAGCAGTACTTC
>.|TRBJ2-4|.|TRBV28
CASSGAGEAKNIQYF
TGTGCCAGCTCGGGGGCGGGGGAAGCCAAAAACATTCAGTACTTC
>.|TRBJ1-5|.|TRBV21-1
CASSNRTGPNQPQHF
TGTGCCAGCAGCAATCGGACAGGGCCGAATCAGCCCCAGCATTTT
>.|TRBJ2-5|.|TRBV11-1
CASSADSQETQYF
TGTGCCAGCAGCGCGGACAGCCAAGAGACCCAGTACTTC
>.|TRBJ2-1|.|TRBV5-6
CASSLGPTGTEQFF
TGTGCCAGCAGCTTGGGCCCGACAGGAACTGAGCAGTTCTTC
>.|TRBJ1-1|few|TRBV6-5
CASSLPGTEAFF
TGTGCCAGCAGTTTGCCGGGGACTGAAGCTTTCTTT
>.|TRBJ2-5|.|TRBV11-3
CASSLGTALAETQYF
TGTGCCAGCAGCTTAGGGACAGCACTGGCCGAGACCCAGTACTTC
>TRBD1|TRBJ1-2|.|TRBV4-1
CASSQGQGGYTF
TGCGCCAGCAGCCAAGGACAGGGCGGCTACACCTTC
>.|TRBJ2-5|.|TRBV7-6
CASSLVAGGETQYF
TGTGCCAGCAGCTTAGTTGCGGGTGGAGAGACCCAGTACTTC
>TRBD2|TRBJ2-7|few|TRBV27
CASSPGLAGVEQYF
TGTGCCAGCAGTCCCGGACTAGCGGGGGTCGAGCAGTACTTC
>.|TRBJ2-1|.|TRBV4-3
CASSQDRDSRYNEQFF
TGCGCCAGCAGCCAAGACCGGGACTCCCGCTACAATGAGCAGTTCTTC
>.|TRBJ1-2|.|TRBV6-5
CASSRNRAYGYTF
TGTGCCAGCAGCCGCAATAGAGCGTATGGCTACACCTTC
>TRBD1|TRBJ1-1|.|TRBV27
CASSLQGATEAFF
TGTGCCAGCAGTTTACAGGGGGCCACTGAAGCTTTCTTT
>TRBD1|TRBJ1-3|.|TRBV18
CASSPGTGDGNTIYF
TGTGCCAGCTCACCAGGGACAGGGGATGGAAACACCATATATTTT
>TRBD2|TRBJ2-3|.|TRBV11-2
CASSPIRTSGLTDTQYF
TGTGCCAGCAGCCCCATCCGGACTAGCGGGCTCACAGATACGCAGTATTTT
>.|TRBJ1-5|.|TRBV7-2
CASSLGAGAPNQPQHF
TGTGCCAGCAGCTTAGGGGCAGGGGCTCCTAATCAGCCCCAGCATTTT
>.|TRBJ2-3|.|TRBV10-1
CASSDTGYGTDTQYF
TGCGCCAGCAGTGACACAGGTTACGGGACAGATACGCAGTATTTT
>.|TRBJ1-1|few|TRBV5-1
CASSNGGIEAFF
TGCGCCAGCAGCAATGGGGGGATTGAAGCTTTCTTT
>.|TRBJ2-2|.|TRBV27
CASSLSDSLYTGELFF
TGTGCCAGCAGTTTAAGTGACAGCCTGTATACCGGGGAGCTGTTTTTT
>.|TRBJ1-5|.|TRBV15
CATSDTRVGNQPQHF
TGTGCCACCAGCGACACCAGGGTCGGCAATCAGCCCCAGCATTTT